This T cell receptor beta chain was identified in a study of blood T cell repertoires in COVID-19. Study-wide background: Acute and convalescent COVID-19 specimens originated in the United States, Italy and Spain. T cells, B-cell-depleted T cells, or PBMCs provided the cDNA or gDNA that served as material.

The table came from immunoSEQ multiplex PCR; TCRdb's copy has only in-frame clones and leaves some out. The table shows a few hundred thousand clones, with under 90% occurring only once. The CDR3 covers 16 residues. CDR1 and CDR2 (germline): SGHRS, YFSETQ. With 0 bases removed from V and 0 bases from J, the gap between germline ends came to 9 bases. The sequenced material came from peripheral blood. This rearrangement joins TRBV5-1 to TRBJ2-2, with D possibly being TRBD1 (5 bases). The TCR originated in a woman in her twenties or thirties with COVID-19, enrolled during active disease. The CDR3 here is CASSLGAGTNTGELFF. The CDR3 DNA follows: TGCGCCAGCAGCTTGGGAGCAGGGACGAACACCGGGGAGCTGTTTTTT.